These T cell receptor beta chains were read from a single sample in a study of CD8+CD57+ T cells in acquired aplastic anemia. Each CDR3 protein gets one entry after TCRdb re-called the reads with MiXCR. The repertoire holds about 75,000 distinct CDR3 sequences, roughly 70% seen once, with approximately 80% in the top ten. The sequenced sample was sorted CD4+, CD8+, or CD8+CD57+ T cells (not recorded which) from PBMCs. Every receptor here comes from a human donor with aplastic anemia. Both conserved end residues are part of each CDR3. The D gene is left open where the match is weak. Some rows have no size entry. The others give once, few or many, or a class for an expanded clone.

D gene	clone size	CDR3 length	V gene	J gene	CDR3 protein	CDR3 DNA
TRBD2	-	16	TRBV27	TRBJ2-5	CASSFIAGDYGETQYF	TGTGCCAGCAGTTTTATAGCGGGAGATTATGGAGAGACCCAGTACTTC
-	-	16	TRBV6-9	TRBJ1-1	CASSYRNGQKDTEAFF	TGTGCCAGCAGTTATCGTAATGGACAGAAGGACACTGAAGCTTTCTTT
-	-	11	TRBV2	TRBJ1-2	CASSGMGGYTF	TGTGCCAGCAGTGGAATGGGGGGCTACACCTTC
TRBD1	-	15	TRBV5-1	TRBJ2-7	CASSLEGDRGQEQYF	TGCGCCAGCAGCTTGGAAGGTGACAGGGGGCAAGAGCAGTACTTC
-	-	13	TRBV5-1	TRBJ1-1	CASSLGQAPEAFF	TGCGCCAGCAGCTTGGGACAAGCACCTGAAGCTTTCTTT
-	-	12	TRBV9	TRBJ1-1	CASSRADTEAFF	TGTGCCAGCAGCCGGGCGGACACTGAAGCTTTCTTT
-	few	12	TRBV24-1	TRBJ2-3	CATSDRRRTQYF	TGTGCCACCAGTGACCGACGGCGTACGCAGTATTTT
TRBD1	-	15	TRBV15	TRBJ2-7	CATSTVGQGAYEQYF	TGTGCCACCAGCACCGTCGGTCAGGGGGCTTACGAGCAGTACTTC
-	-	15	TRBV24-1	TRBJ1-5	CATSAGGRSNQPQHF	TGTGCCACCAGCGCGGGAGGTCGGAGCAATCAGCCCCAGCATTTT
-	-	14	TRBV27	TRBJ1-2	CASSFGGAPFGYTF	TGTGCCAGCAGTTTCGGGGGCGCCCCTTTTGGCTACACCTTC
TRBD1	-	14	TRBV2	TRBJ2-7	CAGSEGRDRGQQYF	TGTGCCGGCAGTGAGGGGAGGGACAGGGGGCAGCAGTACTTC
TRBD2	-	15	TRBV9	TRBJ2-1	CASSPESGNYNEQFF	TGCGCCAGCAGTCCCGAGAGCGGGAATTACAATGAGCAGTTCTTC
-	-	13	TRBV24-1	TRBJ2-5	CATSDFPSETQYF	TGTGCCACCAGTGATTTCCCTTCAGAGACCCAGTACTTC
-	-	12	TRBV12-3/TRBV12-4	TRBJ1-2	CASSQGDYGYTF	TGTGCCAGCAGTCAGGGAGACTATGGCTACACCTTC
-	-	14	TRBV25-1	TRBJ1-4	CASSLRQENEKLFF	TGTGCCAGCAGCCTTAGACAGGAGAATGAAAAACTGTTTTTT
TRBD1	-	14	TRBV2	TRBJ1-6	CASSLRDSPSPLHF	TGTGCCAGCAGTCTCCGGGACAGCCCTTCACCCCTCCACTTT
-	-	13	TRBV2	TRBJ1-1	CAGSERRNTEAFF	TGTGCCGGCAGTGAAAGGAGGAACACTGAAGCTTTCTTT
-	-	12	TRBV20-1	TRBJ1-2	CSAVQEADGYTF	TGCAGTGCTGTACAGGAAGCCGATGGCTACACCTTC
TRBD1	-	14	TRBV19	TRBJ1-6	CASTTGTDNSPLHF	TGTGCCAGTACCACCGGGACAGACAATTCACCCCTCCACTTT
TRBD2	few	15	TRBV11-2	TRBJ2-1	CASSLLRGASHEQFF	TGTGCCAGCAGCCTCCTGCGGGGGGCATCACATGAGCAGTTCTTC
-	-	15	TRBV5-4	TRBJ2-3	CASSLGPGPGNTQYF	TGTGCCAGCAGCTTGGGCCCCGGGCCCGGCAATACGCAGTATTTT
-	-	15	TRBV20-1	TRBJ2-2	CSARVSGANTGELFF	TGCAGTGCTAGGGTCAGCGGAGCGAACACCGGGGAGCTGTTTTTT
-	-	15	TRBV20-1	TRBJ2-1	CSASWGGGSYNEQFF	TGCAGTGCTAGTTGGGGCGGAGGCTCCTACAATGAGCAGTTCTTC
-	few	13	TRBV15	TRBJ1-6	CATTGGVNSPLHF	TGTGCCACCACGGGGGGCGTCAATTCACCCCTCCACTTT
-	-	15	TRBV9	TRBJ2-5	CASSVGTFGPETQYF	TGTGCCAGCAGCGTAGGTACTTTTGGGCCGGAGACCCAGTACTTC
-	-	13	TRBV2	TRBJ2-5	CASSFLSGETQYF	TGTGCCAGCAGTTTCCTGTCCGGCGAGACCCAGTACTTC
-	-	12	TRBV5-6	TRBJ2-7	CASSHRPYEQYF	TGTGCCAGCAGCCACCGACCCTACGAGCAGTACTTC
TRBD2	-	16	TRBV11-2	TRBJ2-7	CASSLGGLAGAYEQYF	TGTGCCAGCAGCTTAGGGGGACTAGCGGGAGCGTACGAGCAGTACTTC
TRBD1	-	16	TRBV24-1	TRBJ2-1	CATSDPRQGAINEQFF	TGTGCCACCAGTGACCCGAGACAGGGGGCCATCAATGAGCAGTTCTTC
-	-	14	TRBV12-3/TRBV12-4	TRBJ1-5	CASSRTAGNQPQHF	TGTGCCAGCAGCAGGACAGCCGGCAATCAGCCCCAGCATTTT
-	few	13	TRBV7-3	TRBJ2-5	CASSLRGPETQYF	TGTGCCAGCAGCCTTAGGGGCCCAGAGACCCAGTACTTC
-	-	14	TRBV5-6	TRBJ1-6	CASSFGTHNSPLHF	TGTGCCAGCAGCTTCGGGACACATAATTCACCCCTCCACTTT
-	-	14	TRBV2	TRBJ2-3	CASKGTAQTDTQYF	TGTGCCAGCAAAGGGACGGCCCAGACAGATACGCAGTATTTT
-	-	14	TRBV2	TRBJ2-3	CASRGRVSTDTQYF	TGTGCCAGTAGGGGACGGGTTAGCACAGATACGCAGTATTTT
-	-	10	TRBV20-1	TRBJ1-1	CSANQDRYFF	TGCAGTGCTAACCAGGACCGCTACTTCTTT
-	once	14	TRBV20-1	TRBJ1-1	CSARDHLQNTEAFF	TGCAGTGCTAGAGATCACCTACAGAACACTGAAGCTTTCTTT
TRBD2	-	15	TRBV7-8	TRBJ2-5	CASSSSTSDRETQYF	TGTGCCAGCAGCTCGTCCACTAGCGACCGAGAGACCCAGTACTTC
TRBD1	few	16	TRBV10-1	TRBJ1-6	CASWPGTGSYNSPLHF	TGCGCCAGCTGGCCCGGGACAGGGTCCTATAATTCACCCCTCCACTTT
-	-	12	TRBV10-2	TRBJ2-7	CAISESARGIEF	TGCGCCATCAGTGAGTCGGCTCGGGGAATTGAGTTC
-	once	13	TRBV4-2	TRBJ2-5	CASSLDRGETQYF	TGTGCCAGCAGCTTGGACCGGGGAGAGACCCAGTACTTC
-	many	14	TRBV11-3	TRBJ1-1	CASIGRGMNTEAFF	TGTGCCAGCATCGGACGGGGCATGAACACTGAAGCTTTCTTT
-	-	13	TRBV10-3	TRBJ1-4	CAISERANEKLFF	TGTGCCATCAGTGAAAGGGCAAATGAAAAACTGTTTTTT